The present TCR beta chain was sequenced within a study of shared clonotypes between healthy human individuals. About this clone itself: Different DNA sequences within this sample yield the same CDR3.

This CDR3 has 15 residues. Trimming left V 1 base short and J 1 base short, with 9 bases between. The germline V gene has CDR1 SEHNR and CDR2 FQNEAQ (reference sequence). Generated by immunoSEQ multiplex PCR, the TCRdb table keeps only in-frame clones and is missing some. In the table there are over 2,000,000 clones, 80% to 95% of which are singletons. Naive CD8 populations comprised CD45RO-negative cells positively selected for CCR7, excluding terminally differentiated effector memory CD45RA+ cells. V and J are TRBV7-9 and TRBJ2-3, with D unclear. The TCR sequence derives from a man younger than 35 in good health. Some clones in this sample may be carry-over from other donors' samples. Sequenced: naive CD8+ T cells from PBMCs. CDR3 region: CASSLVGSGTDTQYF. CDR3 nucleotides: TGTGCCAGCAGCTTAGTCGGTTCAGGCACAGATACGCAGTATTTT. Drawing the rest from reference TRBV7-9 and TRBJ2-3, the complete variable domain is DTGVSQNPRHKITKRGQNVTFRCDPISEHNRLYWYRQTLGQGPEFLTYFQNEAQLEKSRLLSDRFSAERPKGSFSTLEIQRTEQGDSAMYLCASSLVGSGTDTQYFGPGTRLTVL.